These 14 T cell receptor beta chains originate from one sample sequenced in a study of T cell responses to AZD1222 COVID-19 vaccine. Sequencing used immunoSEQ multiplex PCR; TCRdb keeps in-frame clones, though not all of them. The table has some 150,000 clones, more than 80% seen once; the top ten hold less than 3.5%. The source material was peripheral blood, sampled 28 days after the second AZD1222 dose. These TCRs come from an adult who received the AZD1222 COVID-19 vaccine.

The rearrangement links TRBV7-2 to TRBJ2-7; 7 nucleotides align to TRBD1. Germline-derived CDR1 and CDR2 are SGHTA and FQGNSA. Trimming cost V 5 bases and J 5 bases; bases outside gene matches: 6. CDR3 length equals 13 residues. The CDR3 spells CASSKPGTDEQYF. The CDR3 DNA sequence: TGTGCCAGCAGCAAGCCTGGGACAGACGAGCAGTACTTC. The entire variable domain, with the rest obtained from reference TRBV7-2 and TRBJ2-7, is as follows: GAGVSQSPSNKVTEKGKDVELRCDPISGHTALYWYRQSLGQGLEFLIYFQGNSAPDKSGLPSDRFSAERTGGSVSTLTIQRTQQEDSAVYLCASSKPGTDEQYFGPGTRLTVT.

The chain has TRBV15 and TRBJ2-3; 11 positions agree with TRBD2. V was clipped by 3 bases and J by 2 bases; unmatched bases: 7. The CDR3 loop spans 17 amino acids. CDR1 is LNHNV and CDR2 is YYDKDF in the germline V gene (reference sequence). The CDR3 loop reads CATSRGSTSGATDTQYF. The CDR3 coding sequence is TGTGCCACCAGCAGGGGGTCGACTAGCGGGGCCACAGATACGCAGTATTTT.

The rearrangement joins TRBV14 to TRBJ1-5; no definite D call. This CDR3 is 13 amino acids long. Germline V CDR1 and CDR2: SGHDN, FVKESK. The V end lost 1 base, the J end lost 7 bases, and 8 bases lay between the germline ends. This chain's CDR3 is CASSQGLEQPQHF. The CDR3 bases are TGTGCCAGCAGCCAAGGGTTGGAGCAGCCCCAGCATTTT.

This clone has just one count. The chain links TRBV9 to TRBJ2-2, with 12 bases lining up with TRBD2. This CDR3 is 17 amino acids long. The germline CDR1 and CDR2 sequences are SGDLS and YYNGEE. The V segment lost 4 bases and the J segment 6 bases; nucleotides outside the gene matches: 10. CDR3: CASSPSVSSGRAGELFF. DNA for the CDR3: TGTGCCAGCAGCCCCTCCGTCTCTAGCGGGAGGGCCGGGGAGCTGTTTTTT.

V usage is TRBV7-2 and J usage is TRBJ2-6; no reliable D call. Germline lookup yields CDR1 SGHTA and CDR2 FQGNSA. The CDR3 spans 14 residues. With 0 bases removed from V and 4 bases from J, the gap between germline ends came to 4 bases. CDR3 protein: CASSLARGANVLTF. The CDR3 coding sequence is TGTGCCAGCAGCTTAGCGCGGGGGGCCAACGTCCTGACTTTC.

Note on this clone: The junction does not match germline at one end; this may be a read error. The CDR3 nucleotides read TGTGCCAGCAGCTTAGTTGGCGGCCCCTGGTTC. It translates to CASSLVGGPWF. The V gene is TRBV11-2, the J gene TRBJ2-7; D unclear. The CDR3 runs 11 residues. The germline CDR1 and CDR2 sequences are SGHAT and FQNNGV.

V and J are TRBV4-1 and TRBJ2-7, with 8 positions matching TRBD2. The CDR3 is 15 amino acids. Germline CDR1 MGHRA, CDR2 YSYEKL. The trim removed 3 bases at V and 3 bases at J, leaving 7 bases unmatched. The CDR3 DNA sequence: TGCGCCAGCAGCCACAACGGGGGGGAGGGCTACGAGCAGTACTTC. Translated, it gives CASSHNGGEGYEQYF.

The gene calls are TRBV29-1 and TRBJ2-7; D is uncertain. The V end was cut by 4 bases, the J end by 4 bases, with 14 bases between. The CDR3 contains 13 residues. The V gene's germline CDR1 is SQVTM and CDR2 ANQGSEA. The chain's CDR3 is CSVGTGRIYEQYF. The CDR3 DNA sequence: TGCAGCGTTGGGACCGGGCGTATTTACGAGCAGTACTTC.

The chain is built from TRBV6-5 and TRBJ1-1, with TRBD1 matching over 11 bases. This CDR3 comprises 15 residues. J gave up 9 bases and V 2 bases, and 8 bases lay outside the gene matches. CDR1 is MNHEY and CDR2 is SVGAGI in the germline V gene. CDR3 region: CASSYGQGATPQAFF. DNA for the CDR3: TGTGCCAGCAGTTACGGACAGGGGGCTACCCCCCAAGCTTTCTTT.

V gene TRBV18 combines with J gene TRBJ1-2; D not certain. This CDR3 region has 15 residues. Germline CDR1 and CDR2: KGHSH and LQKENI. V gave up 0 bases and J gave up 3 bases, with 11 bases separating them. CDR3 sequence reads: CASSPPRGTDYGYTF. In DNA, the CDR3 is TGTGCCAGCTCACCACCACGTGGAACGGACTATGGCTACACCTTC.

The chain couples TRBV5-1 to TRBJ1-1; D is possibly TRBD1 (6 bases). The CDR3 has 13 amino acids. Germline V lookup: CDR1 SGHRS, CDR2 YFSETQ. V lost 4 bases, J lost 5 bases, and 12 bases lay in between. CDR3 region: CASSEGEGTEAFF. The CDR3 DNA follows: TGCGCCAGCAGCGAGGGGGAGGGAACTGAAGCTTTCTTT.

To note about this clone: The sample has other DNA sequences that encode this CDR3 too. The rearrangement uses TRBV6-5 and TRBJ1-2; 8 nucleotides agree with TRBD1. In germline, CDR1 is MNHEY, CDR2 SVGAGI. The CDR3 loop spans 14 amino acids. Trimming at V came to 6 bases and at J to 2 bases, leaving 5 bases not matched to a gene. The CDR3 reads CASRGGQGNYGYTF. CDR3 bases: TGTGCCAGCAGGGGCGGACAGGGAAACTATGGCTACACCTTC.

The J gene is TRBJ1-6, the V gene TRBV25-1; maybe TRBD1 (5 bases). Germline CDR1 MGHDK, CDR2 SYGVNS. The CDR3 extends over 15 amino acids. Between the trimmed V and J ends, which lost 5 bases and 5 bases, there was a span of 13 bases. The CDR3 protein is CASSTRGGDNSPLHF. DNA of the CDR3: TGTGCCAGCAGTACCCGCGGGGGAGATAATTCACCCCTCCACTTT.

This chain uses TRBV15 with TRBJ1-2; 7 nucleotides match TRBD1. In germline, CDR1 is LNHNV, CDR2 YYDKDF (reference sequence). This CDR3 contains 16 residues. The ends lost 0 bases at V and 7 bases at J; junction bases unmatched: 11. The CDR3 DNA reads TGTGCCACCAGCAGAGATGTAAGACAGGGAGACGGTGGCTACACCTTC. It is translated as CATSRDVRQGDGGYTF.